The rows below give T cell receptor beta chains drawn from one sample of a study of graft-versus-host responses after intestinal transplantation. Which antigens these TCRs recognize remains unknown. Clones were sequenced by immunoSEQ multiplex PCR, and TCRdb holds only the in-frame ones, with some missing. The sample comprises about 120,000 clones, 80% to 95% of which are singletons, and about 0.51% rests with the top ten. The source material was unstimulated CD8+ T cells sorted from spleen or lymph node cells, sampled before intestinal transplant. The receptors were gathered from a human donor who received an intestinal transplant. CDR3s include the opening cysteine and the closing phenylalanine or tryptophan. Each record gives: V gene, clone size, J gene, D gene, CDR3 DNA, CDR3 protein. A D gene is named only where the DNA matches it firmly. Part of the rows lack a size; the others show once, few, many or a class for expanded clones.

TRBV9	NA	TRBJ2-3	NA	TGTGCCAGCAGCGTAGGCGGGGCCAGCACAGATACGCAGTATTTT	CASSVGGASTDTQYF
TRBV6-1	NA	TRBJ2-7	NA	TGTGCCAGCAGGCTCCGGGATACCCGATACGAGCAGTACTTC	CASRLRDTRYEQYF
TRBV28	NA	TRBJ2-1	TRBD1	TGTGCCAGCAGTTATTATTCAGGGGGCAATGAGCAGTTCTTC	CASSYYSGGNEQFF
TRBV30	NA	TRBJ2-7	NA	TGTGCCTGGAGTTTCGGGACGGGCGAGCAGTACTTC	CAWSFGTGEQYF
TRBV9	NA	TRBJ2-2	NA	TGTGCCAGCAGCGACTACACCGGGGAGCTGTTTTTT	CASSDYTGELFF
TRBV11-2	NA	TRBJ2-1	TRBD1	TGTGCCAGCAGTATGGGGGGACAGGGCGCCTACAATGAGCAGTTCTTC	CASSMGGQGAYNEQFF
TRBV7-3	NA	TRBJ2-1	TRBD2	TGTGCCAGCAGCATCCTAGCGGGAGCCTACAATGAGCAGTTCTTC	CASSILAGAYNEQFF
TRBV9	NA	TRBJ2-3	NA	TGTGCCAGCAGCGCGTCTAGCACAGATACGCAGTATTTT	CASSASSTDTQYF
TRBV6-5	NA	TRBJ1-2	NA	TGTGCCAGCAGTTACTCTAGGGTGGGGTTTAATGGCTACACCTTC	CASSYSRVGFNGYTF
TRBV13	once	TRBJ2-7	TRBD1	TGTGCCAGCAGCCTATCCGGGACAGGGGGCAACGAGCAGTACTTC	CASSLSGTGGNEQYF
TRBV9	NA	TRBJ1-2	TRBD1	TGTGCCAGCAGCCCGTATGACAGGGCAATAGATGGCTACACCTTC	CASSPYDRAIDGYTF
TRBV19	NA	TRBJ2-1	NA	TGTGCCAGTAGTCCAGGCGGCAACAATGAGCAGTTCTTC	CASSPGGNNEQFF
TRBV7-2	NA	TRBJ1-2	NA	TGTGCCAGCAGCTTCGGCAGGGTGGGAATCTTTGGCTACACCTTC	CASSFGRVGIFGYTF
TRBV7-8	NA	TRBJ2-7	TRBD1	TGTGCCAGCAGCCCGATCGACAGGGTCCACGAGCAGTACTTC	CASSPIDRVHEQYF
TRBV7-9	NA	TRBJ2-3	NA	TGTGCCAGCAGAGGTAGCTATACGCAGTATTTT	CASRGSYTQYF
TRBV5-1	few	TRBJ2-7	NA	TGCGCCAGCACCCTCCTAGGAGGGACCTACGAGCAGTACTTC	CASTLLGGTYEQYF
TRBV28	NA	TRBJ2-7	TRBD1	TGTGCCAGCAGTTTTGGAGCCGGGACAGCCACCTACGAGCAGTACTTC	CASSFGAGTATYEQYF
TRBV21-1	few	TRBJ1-5	NA	TGTGCCAGTCCTAATCAGCCCCAGCATTTT	CASPNQPQHF
TRBV19	NA	TRBJ2-2	TRBD2	TGTGCCAGTAGTGTCGGGTGGGGGGGGATCGCCGGGGAGCTGTTTTTT	CASSVGWGGIAGELFF
TRBV29-1	NA	TRBJ2-1	NA	TGCAGCGTTCTAGGTAGAGAGCAGTTCTTC	CSVLGREQFF
TRBV29-1	NA	TRBJ2-7	NA	TGCAGCGTTGTTAGCGGACCCTACGAGCAGTACTTC	CSVVSGPYEQYF
TRBV5-1	once	TRBJ2-7	TRBD1	TGCGCCAGCAGCCTCCGGGACAGGGGGTACGAGCAGTACTTC	CASSLRDRGYEQYF
TRBV11-2	NA	TRBJ2-3	TRBD2	TGTGCCAGCAGCTCAAGACTAGCGGGAGGGCCAGATACGCAGTATTTT	CASSSRLAGGPDTQYF
TRBV5-6	once	TRBJ1-2	NA	TGTGCCAGCAGCTTACCGGACGGTCGAGCTAACTATGGCTACACCTTC	CASSLPDGRANYGYTF
TRBV27	NA	TRBJ2-7	NA	TGTGCAAGCAGGACGTTGAGCTCCTACGAGCAGTACTTC	CASRTLSSYEQYF
TRBV11-2	NA	TRBJ2-3	NA	TGTGCCAGCAGCTTAGTCGGGGGAGCGGGAGATACGCAGTATTTT	CASSLVGGAGDTQYF
TRBV12-5	few	TRBJ1-3	NA	TGTGCTAGTGGTTTGCCCTTGGTTGCTTCTGGAAACACCATATATTTT	CASGLPLVASGNTIYF
TRBV9	NA	TRBJ2-7	NA	TGTGCCAGCAGCCACCACGGGACCAAGCCCTACGAGCAGTACTTC	CASSHHGTKPYEQYF
TRBV4-1	NA	TRBJ2-5	NA	TGCGCCAGCAGCCAAGATAGGGAGACCCAGTACTTC	CASSQDRETQYF
TRBV6-6	NA	TRBJ2-5	NA	TGTGCCAGCAGGGGGTCCCGGGGGCGCGAAGAGACCCAGTACTTC	CASRGSRGREETQYF
TRBV16	NA	TRBJ2-7	NA	TGTGCCAGCAGCCCTAACTACGAGCAGTACTTC	CASSPNYEQYF
TRBV5-5	NA	TRBJ2-7	NA	TGTGCCAGCAGCCATCCGGCCCGGGGGATGTACGAGCAGTACTTC	CASSHPARGMYEQYF
TRBV7-9	NA	TRBJ2-5	NA	TGTGCCAGCAGGAGTGGCCAAGAGACCCAGTACTTC	CASRSGQETQYF
TRBV6-6	NA	TRBJ1-1	NA	TGTGCCACAACCCCAGACAGCCACACTGAAGCTTTCTTT	CATTPDSHTEAFF
TRBV10-2	once	TRBJ1-1	NA	TGCTCTGACAGTCCCTGGACACTGGGCACTGAAGCTTTCTTT	CSDSPWTLGTEAFF
TRBV19	NA	TRBJ2-1	NA	TGTGCCAGTAGTATTAGCCAGGCTGGGGGATACAATGAGCAGTTCTTC	CASSISQAGGYNEQFF
TRBV15	NA	TRBJ2-7	NA	TGTGCCACCAGCAGAGATGAGGGCCTAACCTACGAGCAGTACTTC	CATSRDEGLTYEQYF
TRBV9	once	TRBJ2-7	TRBD1	TGTGCCAGCAGCGTAGTGCCAGGGGGCCCCTACGAGCAGTACTTC	CASSVVPGGPYEQYF
TRBV19	NA	TRBJ1-2	NA	TGTGCCAGTAGTATGTACCCGACTGCTAACTATGGCTACACCTTC	CASSMYPTANYGYTF
TRBV27	NA	TRBJ2-7	NA	TGTGCCAGCAGTTTACAGTCTAGCTCCTACGAGCAGTACTTC	CASSLQSSSYEQYF
TRBV7-2	NA	TRBJ2-3	TRBD1	TGTGCCAGCAGCTTGGTTAGAAGCGGACAGGTTGGAGATACGCAGTATTTT	CASSLVRSGQVGDTQYF
TRBV11-3	once	TRBJ2-7	NA	TGTGCCAGCAGCTTAGTCGGGGGGCTCACGACCCCCTACGAGCAGTACTTC	CASSLVGGLTTPYEQYF
TRBV25-1	NA	TRBJ2-1	NA	TGTGCCAGCAGTCCCCTCCCCGTTGGACTACCTAATGAGCAGTTCTTC	CASSPLPVGLPNEQFF
TRBV19	NA	TRBJ2-1	TRBD2	TGTGCCAGTAGTCTAGCGGGGTACAATGAGCAGTTCTTC	CASSLAGYNEQFF
TRBV6-1	NA	TRBJ2-1	TRBD2	TGTGCCAGCAGTGCGGGAGGCCCCTACAATGAGCAGTTCTTC	CASSAGGPYNEQFF
TRBV5-4	NA	TRBJ2-1	NA	TGTGCCAGCAGCTTGGAAAGGGGGGTCGATGAGCAGTTCTTC	CASSLERGVDEQFF